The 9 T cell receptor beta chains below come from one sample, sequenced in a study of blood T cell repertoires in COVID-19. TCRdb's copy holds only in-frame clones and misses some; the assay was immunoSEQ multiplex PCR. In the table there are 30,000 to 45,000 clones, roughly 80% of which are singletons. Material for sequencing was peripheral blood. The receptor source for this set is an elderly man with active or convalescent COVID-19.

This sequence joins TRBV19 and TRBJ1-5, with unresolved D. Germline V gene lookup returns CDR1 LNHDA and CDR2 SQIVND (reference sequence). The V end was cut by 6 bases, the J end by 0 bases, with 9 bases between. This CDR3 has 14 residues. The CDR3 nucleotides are TGTGCCAGTAGCCAGTCGAATAGCAATCAGCCCCAGCATTTT. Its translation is CASSQSNSNQPQHF.

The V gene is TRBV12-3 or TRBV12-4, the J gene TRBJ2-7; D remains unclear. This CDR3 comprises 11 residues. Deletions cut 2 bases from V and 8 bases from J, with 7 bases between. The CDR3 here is CASSLLGKQYF. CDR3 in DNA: TGTGCCAGCAGTTTACTAGGAAAGCAGTACTTC.

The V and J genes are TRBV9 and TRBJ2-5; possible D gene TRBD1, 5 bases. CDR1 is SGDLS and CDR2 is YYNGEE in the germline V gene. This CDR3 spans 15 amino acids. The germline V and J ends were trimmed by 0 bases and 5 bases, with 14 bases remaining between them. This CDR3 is CASSVGGSWWETQYF. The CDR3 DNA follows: TGTGCCAGCAGCGTAGGGGGCAGCTGGTGGGAGACCCAGTACTTC.

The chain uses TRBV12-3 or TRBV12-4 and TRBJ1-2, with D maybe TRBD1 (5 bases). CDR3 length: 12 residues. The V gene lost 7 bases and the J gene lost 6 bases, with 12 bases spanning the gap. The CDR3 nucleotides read TGTGCCAGCACCTACCTAGGGGATGGCTACACCTTC. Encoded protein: CASTYLGDGYTF.

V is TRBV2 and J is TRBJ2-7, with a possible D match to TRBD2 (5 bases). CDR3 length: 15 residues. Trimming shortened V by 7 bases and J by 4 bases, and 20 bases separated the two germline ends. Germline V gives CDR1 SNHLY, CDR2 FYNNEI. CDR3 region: CASTEPGTLGYEQYF. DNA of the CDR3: TGTGCCAGCACCGAACCGGGAACACTAGGGTACGAGCAGTACTTC.

CDR3 in DNA: TGTGCCAGCAGTCCGGGGGGAGTGAGGAGGAGGTGGTTCGAGCAGTACTTC. It encodes CASSPGGVRRRWFEQYF. This sequence joins TRBV6-6 and TRBJ2-7; TRBD2 agrees at 7 bases. The CDR3 consists of 17 residues. J was trimmed by 6 bases and V by 5 bases; bases with no gene match: 19. Germline V CDR1 and CDR2: MNHNY, SVGAGI (reference sequence).

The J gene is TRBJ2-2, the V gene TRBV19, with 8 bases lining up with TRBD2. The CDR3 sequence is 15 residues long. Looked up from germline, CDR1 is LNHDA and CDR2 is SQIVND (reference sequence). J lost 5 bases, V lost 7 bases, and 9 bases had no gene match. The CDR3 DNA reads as TGTGCCAGTACACGAGTAGCGGGACGGACCGGGGAGCTGTTTTTT. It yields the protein CASTRVAGRTGELFF.

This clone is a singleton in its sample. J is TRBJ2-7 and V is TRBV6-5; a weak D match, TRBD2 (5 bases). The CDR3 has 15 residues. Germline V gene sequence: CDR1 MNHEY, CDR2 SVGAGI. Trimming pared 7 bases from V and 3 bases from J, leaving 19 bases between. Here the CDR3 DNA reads TGTGCCAGCAAAGGTGGTGCGGGTGGGGTCTACGAGCAGTACTTC. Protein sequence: CASKGGAGGVYEQYF.

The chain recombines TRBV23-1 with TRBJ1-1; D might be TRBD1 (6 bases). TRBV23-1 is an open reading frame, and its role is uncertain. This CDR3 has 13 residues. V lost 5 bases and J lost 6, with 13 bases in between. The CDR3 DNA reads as TGCGCCAGCAGTGAGGGGGAGGGGGCTGAAGCTTTCTTT. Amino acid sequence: CASSEGEGAEAFF.